The sequence of this TCR beta chain was determined in a study of blood T cell repertoires in COVID-19. As originally analysed: Counts of nucleated cells, estimated from reference gene primer amplification, were obtained. The assay was immunoSEQ multiplex PCR, and TCRdb's table has in-frame clones only and misses some. V, J and clone size reflect that table, while D and trimming were determined from the DNA. The data show over 100,000 clones, with 84% seen just once and 6.6% held by the top ten. Germline V gives CDR1 WNHNN, CDR2 SYGVQD (reference sequence). The CDR3 has 13 residues. The germline V and J ends were trimmed by 3 bases and 9 bases, with 12 bases remaining between them.

The sequenced sample consisted of peripheral blood. The TCR comes from a woman in her 50s with acute or convalescent COVID-19. The genes are TRBV10-1 and TRBJ1-3; D is undetermined. The CDR3 region is CASSDGDGLTIYF. CDR3 sequence (DNA): TGCGCCAGCAGTGATGGAGACGGCCTCACCATATATTTT.